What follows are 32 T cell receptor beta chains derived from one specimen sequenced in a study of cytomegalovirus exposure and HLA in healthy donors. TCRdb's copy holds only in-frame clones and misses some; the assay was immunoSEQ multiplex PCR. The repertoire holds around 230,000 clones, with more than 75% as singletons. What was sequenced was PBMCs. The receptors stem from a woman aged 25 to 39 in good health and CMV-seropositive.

The CDR3 DNA reads TGTGCCACCAGCAGAGATCGGTGGACAGTGAACACTGAAGCTTTCTTT. Protein sequence: CATSRDRWTVNTEAFF. The chain recombines TRBV15 with TRBJ1-1, with D tentatively TRBD1 (6 bases). In germline, CDR1 is LNHNV, CDR2 YYDKDF (reference sequence). The CDR3 has 16 residues. V lost 0 bases and J 0 bases, leaving 11 bases between the germline ends.

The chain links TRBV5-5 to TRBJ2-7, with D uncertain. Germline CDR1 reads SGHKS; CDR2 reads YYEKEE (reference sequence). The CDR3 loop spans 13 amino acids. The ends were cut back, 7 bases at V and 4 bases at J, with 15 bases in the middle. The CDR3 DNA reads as TGTGCCAGCCGGCGACTCGTAATTTACGAGCAGTACTTC. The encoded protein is CASRRLVIYEQYF.

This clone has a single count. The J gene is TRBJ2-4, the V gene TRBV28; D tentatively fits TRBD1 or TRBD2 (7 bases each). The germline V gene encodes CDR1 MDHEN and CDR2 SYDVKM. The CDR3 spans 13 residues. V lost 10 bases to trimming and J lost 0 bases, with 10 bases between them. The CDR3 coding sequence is TGTGCCACCAGGGGGGGAGCCAAAAACATTCAGTACTTC. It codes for CATRGGAKNIQYF. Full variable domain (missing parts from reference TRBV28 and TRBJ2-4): DVKVTQSSRYLVKRTGEKVFLECVQDMDHENMFWYRQDPGLGLRLIYFSYDVKMKEKGDIPEGYSVSREKKERFSLILESASTNQTSMYLCATRGGAKNIQYFGAGTRLSVL.

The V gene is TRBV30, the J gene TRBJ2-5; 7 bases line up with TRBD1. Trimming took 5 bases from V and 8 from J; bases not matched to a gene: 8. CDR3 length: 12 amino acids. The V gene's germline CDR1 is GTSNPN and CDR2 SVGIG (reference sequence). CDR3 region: CAWSGQAGTQYF. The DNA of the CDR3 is TGTGCCTGGTCCGGACAGGCCGGAACCCAGTACTTC.

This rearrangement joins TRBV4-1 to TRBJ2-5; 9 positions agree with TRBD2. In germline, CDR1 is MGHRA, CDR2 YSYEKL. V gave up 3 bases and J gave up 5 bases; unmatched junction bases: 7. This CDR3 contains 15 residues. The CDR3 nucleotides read TGCGCCAGCAGCCACCCAGCGGGAGGTGTGGAGACCCAGTACTTC. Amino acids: CASSHPAGGVETQYF.

The CDR3 reads CASSFDRGPDGYTF. In DNA, the CDR3 is TGTGCCAGCAGCTTTGACAGGGGGCCGGATGGCTACACCTTC. This sequence joins TRBV5-4 and TRBJ1-2; 10 nucleotides agree with TRBD1. V dropped 2 bases and J dropped 6; count of bases not matched to a gene: 4. Germline lookup yields CDR1 SGHNT and CDR2 YYREEE (reference sequence). The CDR3 covers 14 residues.

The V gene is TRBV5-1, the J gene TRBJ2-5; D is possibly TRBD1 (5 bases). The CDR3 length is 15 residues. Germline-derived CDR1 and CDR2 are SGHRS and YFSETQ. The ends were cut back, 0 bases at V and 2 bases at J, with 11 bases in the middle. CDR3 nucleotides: TGCGCCAGCAGCTTGGACAGGCCAACTCAAGAGACCCAGTACTTC. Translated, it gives CASSLDRPTQETQYF.

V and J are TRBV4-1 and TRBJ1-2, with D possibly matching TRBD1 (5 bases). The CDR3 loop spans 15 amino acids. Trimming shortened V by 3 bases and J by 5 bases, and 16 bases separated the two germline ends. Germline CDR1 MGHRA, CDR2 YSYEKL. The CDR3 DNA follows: TGCGCCAGCAGCCAGGTCCCGACAGATTCATATGGCTACACCTTC. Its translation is CASSQVPTDSYGYTF.

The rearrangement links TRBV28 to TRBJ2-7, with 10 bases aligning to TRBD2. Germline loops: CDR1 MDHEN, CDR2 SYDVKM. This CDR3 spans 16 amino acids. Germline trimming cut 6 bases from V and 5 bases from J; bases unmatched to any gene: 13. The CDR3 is CASRVHGTSGTHEQYF. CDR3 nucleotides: TGTGCCAGCAGAGTCCATGGTACTAGCGGGACCCACGAGCAGTACTTC.

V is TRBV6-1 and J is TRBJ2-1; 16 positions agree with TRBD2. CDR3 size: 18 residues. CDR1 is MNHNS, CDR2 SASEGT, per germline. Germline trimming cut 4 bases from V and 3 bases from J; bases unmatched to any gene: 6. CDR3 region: CASSVGTSGRAFYNEQFF. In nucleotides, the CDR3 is TGTGCCAGCAGTGTCGGGACTAGCGGGAGGGCCTTCTACAATGAGCAGTTCTTC.

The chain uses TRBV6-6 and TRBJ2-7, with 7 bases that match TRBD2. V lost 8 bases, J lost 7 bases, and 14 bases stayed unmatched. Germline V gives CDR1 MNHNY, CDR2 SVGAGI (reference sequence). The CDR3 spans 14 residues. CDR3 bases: TGTGCCAGCTCCAACTGGGAGGGCCTTGGGGAGCAGTACTTC. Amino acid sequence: CASSNWEGLGEQYF.

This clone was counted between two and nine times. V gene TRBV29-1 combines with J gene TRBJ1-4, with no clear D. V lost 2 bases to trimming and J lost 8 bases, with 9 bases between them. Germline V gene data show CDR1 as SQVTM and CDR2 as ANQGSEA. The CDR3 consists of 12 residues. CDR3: CSVETTREKLFF. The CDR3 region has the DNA TGCAGCGTTGAAACCACTAGGGAAAAACTGTTTTTT.

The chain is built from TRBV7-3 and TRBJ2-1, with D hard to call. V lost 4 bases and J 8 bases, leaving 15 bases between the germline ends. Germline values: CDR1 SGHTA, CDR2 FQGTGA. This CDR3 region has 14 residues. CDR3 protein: CASSSRSLIDEQFF. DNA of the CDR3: TGTGCCAGCAGCTCGCGGAGCCTTATCGATGAGCAGTTCTTC.

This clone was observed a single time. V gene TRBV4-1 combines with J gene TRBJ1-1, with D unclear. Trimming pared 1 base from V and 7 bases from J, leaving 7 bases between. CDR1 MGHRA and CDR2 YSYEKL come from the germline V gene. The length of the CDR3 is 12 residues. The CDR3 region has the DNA TGCGCCAGCAGCCAAGTAAGAGGTGAAGCTTTCTTT. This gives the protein CASSQVRGEAFF.

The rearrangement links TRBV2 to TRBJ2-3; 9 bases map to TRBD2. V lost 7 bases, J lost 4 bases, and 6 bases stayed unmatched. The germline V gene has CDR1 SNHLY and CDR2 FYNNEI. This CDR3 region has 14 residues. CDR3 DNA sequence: TGTGCCAGCACACGGACTAGCGCATCAGATACGCAGTATTTT. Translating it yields CASTRTSASDTQYF.

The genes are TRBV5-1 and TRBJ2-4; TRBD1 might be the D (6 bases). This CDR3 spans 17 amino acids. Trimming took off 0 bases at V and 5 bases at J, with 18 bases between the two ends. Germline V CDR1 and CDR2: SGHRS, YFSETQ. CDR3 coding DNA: TGCGCCAGCAGCTTGGGCTTGGGGGCGGCTGCTGAAAACATTCAGTACTTC. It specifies CASSLGLGAAAENIQYF.

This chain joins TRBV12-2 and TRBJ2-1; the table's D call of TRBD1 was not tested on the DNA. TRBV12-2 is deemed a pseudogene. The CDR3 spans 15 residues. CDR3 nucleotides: TGTGCAAGTCGCTCGTCTACGGGCAGGGGCGGTGAGCAGTTCTTC. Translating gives CASRSSTGRGGEQFF.

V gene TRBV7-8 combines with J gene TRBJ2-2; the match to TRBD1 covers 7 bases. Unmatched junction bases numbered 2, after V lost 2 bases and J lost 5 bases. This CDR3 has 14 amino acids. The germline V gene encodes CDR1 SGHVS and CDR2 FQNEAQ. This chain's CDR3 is CASSLFRGTGELFF. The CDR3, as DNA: TGTGCCAGCAGCTTATTCAGGGGGACCGGGGAGCTGTTTTTT.

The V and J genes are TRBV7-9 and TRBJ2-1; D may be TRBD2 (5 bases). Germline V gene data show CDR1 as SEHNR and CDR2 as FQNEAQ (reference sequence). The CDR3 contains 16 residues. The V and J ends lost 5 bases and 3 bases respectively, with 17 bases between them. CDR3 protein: CASSLKKGGLYNEQFF. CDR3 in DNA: TGTGCCAGCAGCCTAAAAAAAGGCGGGCTCTACAATGAGCAGTTCTTC.

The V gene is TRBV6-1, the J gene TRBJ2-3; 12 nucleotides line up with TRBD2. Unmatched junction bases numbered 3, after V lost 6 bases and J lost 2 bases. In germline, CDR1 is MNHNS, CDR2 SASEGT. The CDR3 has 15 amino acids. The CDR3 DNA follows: TGTGCCAGCAGACGACTAGCGGGAGTCACAGATACGCAGTATTTT. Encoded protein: CASRRLAGVTDTQYF.

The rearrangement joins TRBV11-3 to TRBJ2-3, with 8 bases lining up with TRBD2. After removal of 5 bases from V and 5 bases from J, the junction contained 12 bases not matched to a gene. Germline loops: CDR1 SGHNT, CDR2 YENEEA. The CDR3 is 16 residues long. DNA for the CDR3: TGTGCCAGCAGCACAAGGTCCTGGCTAGCGGGAGATACGCAGTATTTT. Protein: CASSTRSWLAGDTQYF.

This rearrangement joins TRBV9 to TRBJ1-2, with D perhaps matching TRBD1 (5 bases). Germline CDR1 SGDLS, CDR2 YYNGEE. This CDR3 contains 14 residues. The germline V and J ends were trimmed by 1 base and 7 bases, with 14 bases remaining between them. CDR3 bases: TGTGCCAGCAGCGTATACGGGGGGTCCTTTGGCTACACCTTC. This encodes CASSVYGGSFGYTF.

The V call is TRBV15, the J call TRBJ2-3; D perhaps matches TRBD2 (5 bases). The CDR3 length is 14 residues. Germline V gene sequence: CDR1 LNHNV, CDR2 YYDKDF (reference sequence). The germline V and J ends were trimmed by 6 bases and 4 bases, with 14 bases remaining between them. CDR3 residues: CATSRTRGADTQYF. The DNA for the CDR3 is TGTGCCACCAGTCGGACTCGCGGCGCAGATACGCAGTATTTT.

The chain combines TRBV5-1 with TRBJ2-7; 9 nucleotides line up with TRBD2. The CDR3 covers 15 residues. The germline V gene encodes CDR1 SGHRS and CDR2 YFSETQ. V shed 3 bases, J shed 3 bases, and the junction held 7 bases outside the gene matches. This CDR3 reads CASSSLAGESYEQYF. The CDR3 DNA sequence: TGCGCCAGCAGCTCATTAGCGGGAGAAAGCTACGAGCAGTACTTC.

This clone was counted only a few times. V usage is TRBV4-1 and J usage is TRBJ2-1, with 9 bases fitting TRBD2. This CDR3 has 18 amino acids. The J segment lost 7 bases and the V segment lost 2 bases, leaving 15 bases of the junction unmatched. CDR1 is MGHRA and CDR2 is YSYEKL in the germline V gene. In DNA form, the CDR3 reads TGCGCCAGCAGCCAAACTGATATGGGACTAGCCTGGGCAAATGAGCAGTTCTTC. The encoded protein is CASSQTDMGLAWANEQFF.

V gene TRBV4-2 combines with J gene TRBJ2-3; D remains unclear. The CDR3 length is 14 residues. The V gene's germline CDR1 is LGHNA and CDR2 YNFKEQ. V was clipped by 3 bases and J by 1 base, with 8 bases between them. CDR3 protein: CASSQRYRTDTQYF. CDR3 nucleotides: TGTGCCAGCAGCCAGAGGTATCGCACAGATACGCAGTATTTT.

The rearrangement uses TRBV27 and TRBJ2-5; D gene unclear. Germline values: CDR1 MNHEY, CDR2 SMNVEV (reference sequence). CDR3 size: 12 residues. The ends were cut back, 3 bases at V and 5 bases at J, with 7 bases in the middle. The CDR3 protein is CASSFPGETQYF. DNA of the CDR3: TGTGCCAGCAGTTTCCCCGGGGAGACCCAGTACTTC.

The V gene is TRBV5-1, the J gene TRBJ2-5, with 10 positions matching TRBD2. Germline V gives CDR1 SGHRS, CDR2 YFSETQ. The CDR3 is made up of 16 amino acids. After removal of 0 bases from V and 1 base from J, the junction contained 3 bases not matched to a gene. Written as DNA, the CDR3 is TGCGCCAGCAGCTTGGATCCTAGCGGGAGCCAAGAGACCCAGTACTTC. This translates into CASSLDPSGSQETQYF.

As DNA, the CDR3 is TGTGCCAGCAGCTTGGCCCATACAGGGTATGTCGAGCAGTACTTC. Protein product: CASSLAHTGYVEQYF. This chain links TRBV5-6 with TRBJ2-7; maybe TRBD1 (6 bases). V was cut by 0 bases and J by 6 bases, with 16 bases left in between. CDR3 length equals 15 residues. From germline, CDR1 is SGHDT and CDR2 YYEEEE.

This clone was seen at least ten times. The CDR3 bases are TGTGCCAGTAGTTTCGCCACCCAACTTGGGAACACTGAAGCTTTCTTT. Amino acid sequence: CASSFATQLGNTEAFF. The V call is TRBV19, the J call TRBJ1-1, with D uncertain. CDR1 and CDR2 (germline): LNHDA, SQIVND (reference sequence). The CDR3 consists of 16 residues. V gave up 5 bases and J gave up 1 base, with 17 bases separating them.

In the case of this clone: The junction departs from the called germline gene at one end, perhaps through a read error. Here the CDR3 DNA reads TGTGCCTGGAGATCAAGGTGGGAGAACACTGGAGCTTTCTTT. This translates into CAWRSRWENTGAFF. This rearrangement joins TRBV30 to TRBJ1-1; no clear D gene. CDR3 length: 14 residues. CDR1 and CDR2 (germline): GTSNPN, SVGIG (reference sequence).

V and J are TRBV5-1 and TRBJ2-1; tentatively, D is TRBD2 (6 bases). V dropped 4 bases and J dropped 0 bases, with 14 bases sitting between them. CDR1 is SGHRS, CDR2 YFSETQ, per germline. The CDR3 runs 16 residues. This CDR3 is CASSPPLASSYNEQFF. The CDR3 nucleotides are TGCGCCAGCAGCCCTCCTCTAGCGAGCTCCTACAATGAGCAGTTCTTC.